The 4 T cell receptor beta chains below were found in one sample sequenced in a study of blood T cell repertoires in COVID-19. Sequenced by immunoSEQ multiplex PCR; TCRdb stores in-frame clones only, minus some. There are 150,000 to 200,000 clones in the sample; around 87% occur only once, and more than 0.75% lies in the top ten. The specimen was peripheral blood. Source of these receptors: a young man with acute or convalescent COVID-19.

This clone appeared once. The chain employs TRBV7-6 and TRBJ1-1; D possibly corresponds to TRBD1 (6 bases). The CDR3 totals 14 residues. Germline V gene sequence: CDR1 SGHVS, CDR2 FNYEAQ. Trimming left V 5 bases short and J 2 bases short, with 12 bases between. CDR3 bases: TGTGCCAGCAGCCCGGGGGGCGATAACACTGAAGCTTTCTTT. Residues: CASSPGGDNTEAFF.

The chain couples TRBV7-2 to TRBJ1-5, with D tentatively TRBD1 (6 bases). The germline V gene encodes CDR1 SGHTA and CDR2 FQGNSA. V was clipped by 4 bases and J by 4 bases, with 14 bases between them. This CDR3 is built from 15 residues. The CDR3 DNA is TGTGCCAGCAGCTCTCCGGGACAACTTAATCAGCCCCAGCATTTT. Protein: CASSSPGQLNQPQHF.

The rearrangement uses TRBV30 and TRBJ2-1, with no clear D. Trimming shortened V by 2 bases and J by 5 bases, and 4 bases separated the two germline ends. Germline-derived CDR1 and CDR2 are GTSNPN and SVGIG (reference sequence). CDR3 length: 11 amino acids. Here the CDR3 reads CAWSTNNEQFF. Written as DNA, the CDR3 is TGTGCCTGGAGTACTAACAATGAGCAGTTCTTC.

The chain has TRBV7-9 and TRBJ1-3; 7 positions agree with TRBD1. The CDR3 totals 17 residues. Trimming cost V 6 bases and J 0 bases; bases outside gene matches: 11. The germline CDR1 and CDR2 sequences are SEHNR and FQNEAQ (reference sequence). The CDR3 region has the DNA TGTGCCAGCAGGAGTCCAGGGGGTGTCAGCTCTGGAAACACCATATATTTT. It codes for CASRSPGGVSSGNTIYF.